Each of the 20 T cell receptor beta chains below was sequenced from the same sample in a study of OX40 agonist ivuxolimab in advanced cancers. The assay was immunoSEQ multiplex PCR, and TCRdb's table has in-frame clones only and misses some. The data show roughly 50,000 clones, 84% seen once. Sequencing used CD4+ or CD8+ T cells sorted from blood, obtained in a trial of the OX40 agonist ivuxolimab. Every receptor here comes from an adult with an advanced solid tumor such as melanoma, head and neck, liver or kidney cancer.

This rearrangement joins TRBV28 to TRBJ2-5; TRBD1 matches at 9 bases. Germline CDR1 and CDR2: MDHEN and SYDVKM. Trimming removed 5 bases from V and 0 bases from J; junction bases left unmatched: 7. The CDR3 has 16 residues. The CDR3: CASSPDRGANQETQYF. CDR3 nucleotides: TGTGCCAGCAGTCCCGACAGGGGGGCAAACCAAGAGACCCAGTACTTC.

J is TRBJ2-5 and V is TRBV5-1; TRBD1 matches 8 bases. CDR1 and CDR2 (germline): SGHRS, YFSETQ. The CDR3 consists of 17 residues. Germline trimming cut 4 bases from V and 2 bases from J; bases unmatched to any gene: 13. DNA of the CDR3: TGCGCCAGCAGCGAGCGAAATGACAGGGGTTCACAAGAGACCCAGTACTTC. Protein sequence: CASSERNDRGSQETQYF.

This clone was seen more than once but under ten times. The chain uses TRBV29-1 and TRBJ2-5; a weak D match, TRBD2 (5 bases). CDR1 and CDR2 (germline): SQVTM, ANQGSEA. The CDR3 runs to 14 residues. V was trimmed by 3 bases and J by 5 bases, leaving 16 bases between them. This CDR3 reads CSVDPRQRGETQYF. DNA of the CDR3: TGCAGCGTTGACCCCCGTCAGAGAGGGGAGACCCAGTACTTC. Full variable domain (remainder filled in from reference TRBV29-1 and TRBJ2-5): SAVISQKPSRDICQRGTSLTIQCQVDSQVTMMFWYRQQPGQSLTLIATANQGSEATYESGFVIDKFPISRPNLTFSTLTVSNMSPEDSSIYLCSVDPRQRGETQYFGPGTRLLVL.

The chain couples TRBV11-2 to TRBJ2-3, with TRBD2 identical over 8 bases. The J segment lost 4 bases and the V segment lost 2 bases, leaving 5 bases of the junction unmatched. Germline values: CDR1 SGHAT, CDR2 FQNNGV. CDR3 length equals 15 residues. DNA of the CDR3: TGTGCCAGCAGCTTATCAGCGGGAGTGGCAGATACGCAGTATTTT. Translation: CASSLSAGVADTQYF.

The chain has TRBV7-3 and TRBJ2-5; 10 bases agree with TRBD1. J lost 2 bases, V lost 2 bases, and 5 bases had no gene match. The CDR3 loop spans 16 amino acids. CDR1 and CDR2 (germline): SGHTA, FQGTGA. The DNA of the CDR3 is TGTGCCAGCAGCTTATCCCCGGGACAGGGGCAAGAGACCCAGTACTTC. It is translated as CASSLSPGQGQETQYF.

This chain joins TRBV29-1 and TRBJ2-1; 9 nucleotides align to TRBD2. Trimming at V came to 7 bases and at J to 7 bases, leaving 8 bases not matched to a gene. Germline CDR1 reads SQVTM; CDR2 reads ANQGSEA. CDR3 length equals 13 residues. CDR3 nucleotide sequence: TGCAGCGCCCGACTAGCGGAGGCGAATGAGCAGTTCTTC. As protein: CSARLAEANEQFF.

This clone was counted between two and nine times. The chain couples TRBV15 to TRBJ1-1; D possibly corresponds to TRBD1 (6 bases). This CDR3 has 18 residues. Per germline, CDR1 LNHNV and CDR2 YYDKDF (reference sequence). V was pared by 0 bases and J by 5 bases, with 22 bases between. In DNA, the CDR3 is TGTGCCACCAGCAGAGATGGGGGGGGCGAAACGTTCTGGACTGAAGCTTTCTTT. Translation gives CATSRDGGGETFWTEAFF.

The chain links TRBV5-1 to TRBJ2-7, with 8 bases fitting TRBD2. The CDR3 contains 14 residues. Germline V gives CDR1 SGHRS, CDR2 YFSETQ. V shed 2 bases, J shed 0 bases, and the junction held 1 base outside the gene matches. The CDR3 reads CASSLSGSSYEQYF. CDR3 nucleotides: TGCGCCAGCAGCTTAAGCGGGAGCTCCTACGAGCAGTACTTC.

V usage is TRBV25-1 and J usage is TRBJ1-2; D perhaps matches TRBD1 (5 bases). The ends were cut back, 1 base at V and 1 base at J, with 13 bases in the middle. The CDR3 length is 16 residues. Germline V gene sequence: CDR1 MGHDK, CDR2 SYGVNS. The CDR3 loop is CASSEWGDGLNYGYTF. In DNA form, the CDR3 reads TGTGCCAGCAGTGAATGGGGGGACGGCCTTAACTATGGCTACACCTTC.

The chain's CDR3 is CASKGSSGANVLTF. Here the CDR3 DNA reads TGTGCCAGCAAGGGCTCCTCTGGGGCCAACGTCCTGACTTTC. J is TRBJ2-6 and V is TRBV6-5; D unresolved. V was trimmed by 7 bases and J by 0 bases, leaving 7 bases between them. Germline V gives CDR1 MNHEY, CDR2 SVGAGI. The CDR3 loop spans 14 amino acids.

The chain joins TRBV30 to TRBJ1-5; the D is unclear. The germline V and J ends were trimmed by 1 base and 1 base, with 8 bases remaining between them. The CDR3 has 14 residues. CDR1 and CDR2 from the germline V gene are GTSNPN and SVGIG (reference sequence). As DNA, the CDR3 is TGTGCCTGGAGTGGAGGGTTAAGCAATCAGCCCCAGCATTTT. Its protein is CAWSGGLSNQPQHF.

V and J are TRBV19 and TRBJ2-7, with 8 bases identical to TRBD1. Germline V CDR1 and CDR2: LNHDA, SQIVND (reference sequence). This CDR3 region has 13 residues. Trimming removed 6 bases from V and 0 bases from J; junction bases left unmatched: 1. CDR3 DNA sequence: TGTGCCAGTAGGGACAGGGCCTCCTACGAGCAGTACTTC. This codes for CASRDRASYEQYF.

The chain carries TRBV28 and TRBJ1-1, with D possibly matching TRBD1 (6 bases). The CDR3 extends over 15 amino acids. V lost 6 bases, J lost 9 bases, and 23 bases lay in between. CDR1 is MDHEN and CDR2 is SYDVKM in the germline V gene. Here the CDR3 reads CASSPPRQVNVKAFF. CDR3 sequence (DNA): TGTGCCAGCAGCCCTCCGCGACAGGTGAATGTAAAAGCTTTCTTT.

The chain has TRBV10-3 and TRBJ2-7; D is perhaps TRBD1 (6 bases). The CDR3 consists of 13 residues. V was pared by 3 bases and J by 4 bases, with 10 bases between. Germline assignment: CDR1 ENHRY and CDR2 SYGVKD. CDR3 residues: CAISDGQLYEQYF. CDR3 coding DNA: TGTGCCATCAGTGACGGACAGTTATACGAGCAGTACTTC.

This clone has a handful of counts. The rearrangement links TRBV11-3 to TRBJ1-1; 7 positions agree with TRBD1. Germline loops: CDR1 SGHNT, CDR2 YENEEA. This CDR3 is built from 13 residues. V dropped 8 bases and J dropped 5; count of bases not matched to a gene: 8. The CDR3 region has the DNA TGTGCCAGCTCCTCAACAGGGGAGACTGAAGCTTTCTTT. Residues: CASSSTGETEAFF.

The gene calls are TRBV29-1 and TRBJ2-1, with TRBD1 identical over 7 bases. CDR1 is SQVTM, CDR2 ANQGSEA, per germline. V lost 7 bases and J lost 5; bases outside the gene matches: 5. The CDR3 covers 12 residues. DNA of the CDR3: TGCAGCGCGGGACAGTACAACAATGAGCAGTTCTTC. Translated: CSAGQYNNEQFF.

CDR3: CASSVWMGGQETQYF. The CDR3 DNA sequence: TGTGCCAGCAGCGTCTGGATGGGGGGACAAGAGACCCAGTACTTC. The rearrangement uses TRBV9 and TRBJ2-5; D may be TRBD2 (6 bases). Germline-derived CDR1 and CDR2 are SGDLS and YYNGEE. The V end was cut by 2 bases, the J end by 2 bases, with 13 bases between. This CDR3 contains 15 residues.

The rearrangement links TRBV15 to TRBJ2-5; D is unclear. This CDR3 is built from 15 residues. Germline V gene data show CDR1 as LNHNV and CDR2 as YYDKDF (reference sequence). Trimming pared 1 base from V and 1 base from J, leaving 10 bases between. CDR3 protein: CATSRAPATQETQYF. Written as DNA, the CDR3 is TGTGCCACCAGCAGAGCACCAGCGACCCAAGAGACCCAGTACTTC.

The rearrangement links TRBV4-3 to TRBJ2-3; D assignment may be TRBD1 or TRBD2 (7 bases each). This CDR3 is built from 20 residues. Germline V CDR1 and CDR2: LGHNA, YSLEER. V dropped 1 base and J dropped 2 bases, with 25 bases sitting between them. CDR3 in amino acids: CASSQGVWGGGLTNTDTQYF. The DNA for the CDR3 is TGCGCCAGCAGCCAAGGGGTTTGGGGAGGGGGCCTTACGAACACAGATACGCAGTATTTT.

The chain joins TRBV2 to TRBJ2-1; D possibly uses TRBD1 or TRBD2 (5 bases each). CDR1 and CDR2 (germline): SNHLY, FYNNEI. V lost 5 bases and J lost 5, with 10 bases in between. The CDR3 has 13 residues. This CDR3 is CASSSGQNNEQFF. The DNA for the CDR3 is TGTGCCAGCAGTAGCGGACAAAACAATGAGCAGTTCTTC.